This TCR beta chain was observed in a study of blood T cell repertoires in COVID-19. V shed 6 bases, J shed 7 bases, and the junction held 9 bases outside the gene matches. Germline loops: CDR1 LNHDA, CDR2 SQIVND (reference sequence). CDR3 length: 14 amino acids. The protocol was immunoSEQ multiplex PCR, while the TCRdb copy is restricted to in-frame clones and leaves out a portion. The data show 200,000 or so clones, roughly 80% seen once. Sequencing input: peripheral blood. The receptor's source is a woman older than 75 with acute or convalescent COVID-19. V and J are TRBV19 and TRBJ1-1, with TRBD1 identical over 9 bases. For the CDR3, the DNA is TGTGCCAGTAGGAGGGACAGGGAAAGAGGTGAAGCTTTCTTT. This encodes CASRRDRERGEAFF.